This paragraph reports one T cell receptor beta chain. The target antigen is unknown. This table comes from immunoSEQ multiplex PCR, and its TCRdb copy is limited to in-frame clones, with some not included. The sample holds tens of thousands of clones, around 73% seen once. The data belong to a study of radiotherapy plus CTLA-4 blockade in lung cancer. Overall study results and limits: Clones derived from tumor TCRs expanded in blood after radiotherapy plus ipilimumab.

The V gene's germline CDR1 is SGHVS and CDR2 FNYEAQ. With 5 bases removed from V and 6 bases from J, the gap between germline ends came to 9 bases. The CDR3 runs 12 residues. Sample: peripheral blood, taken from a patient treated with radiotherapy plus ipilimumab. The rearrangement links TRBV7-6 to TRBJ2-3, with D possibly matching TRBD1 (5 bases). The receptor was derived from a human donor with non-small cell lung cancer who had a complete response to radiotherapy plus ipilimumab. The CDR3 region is CASSRTPDTQYF. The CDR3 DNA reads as TGTGCCAGCAGCCGGACACCTGATACGCAGTATTTT.